A selection of T cell receptor beta chains follows, all from one sample in a study of T-cell reconstitution after alpha-beta-depleted transplantation in children. TCRdb re-analysed the PCR reads in MiXCR, keeping a single row per CDR3 protein. The sample consists of 700,000 to 950,000 distinct CDR3 sequences, about 15% of them appearing once. The starting material was PBMCs, mostly from graft donor cells, obtained 360 days after TCRalphabeta/CD19-depleted stem cell transplant. The receptors shown here come from a male patient under 18 who had a stem cell transplant for acute lymphoblastic leukemia, so the T cells may come from the graft donor. Both conserved end residues are part of each CDR3. D genes are given only for firm matches. Clone size is not always given. Where it is, it says once, few, many or a class for expanded clones.

>TRBJ1-5|few|.|TRBV7-8
CASSSFGNQPQHF
TGTGCCAGCAGCTCTTTCGGCAATCAGCCCCAGCATTTT
>TRBJ2-3|few|TRBD2|TRBV11-2
CASSFEWGGTDTQYF
TGTGCCAGCAGCTTCGAGTGGGGGGGAACAGATACGCAGTATTTT
>TRBJ2-3|many|.|TRBV12-3/TRBV12-4
CASSIGADTQYF
TGTGCCAGCAGTATAGGTGCCGATACGCAGTATTTT
>TRBJ1-5|many|.|TRBV29-1
CSVAPEGSTDTQHF
TGCAGCGTGGCCCCAGAAGGGTCTACAGATACGCAGCATTTT
>TRBJ1-1|few|.|TRBV5-1
CASSLNSLNTEAFF
TGCGCCAGCAGCTTGAACAGCCTGAACACTGAAGCTTTCTTT
>TRBJ2-1|.|.|TRBV9
CASNRGAASYNEQFF
TGTGCCAGTAACCGGGGAGCGGCCTCCTACAATGAGCAGTTCTTC
>TRBJ2-7|.|TRBD2|TRBV5-1
CASSGGLAGEFFSYEQYF
TGCGCCAGCAGCGGTGGACTAGCGGGAGAGTTCTTTTCCTACGAGCAGTACTTC
>TRBJ2-2|many|.|TRBV12-3/TRBV12-4
CASSQGLWDGELFF
TGTGCCAGCAGTCAAGGACTGTGGGACGGGGAGCTGTTTTTT
>TRBJ2-2|.|.|TRBV12-3/TRBV12-4
CASSLGSGGITGELFF
TGTGCCAGCAGTTTAGGGTCAGGAGGGATCACCGGGGAGCTGTTTTTT
>TRBJ1-5|many|.|TRBV7-9
CASSFSERSNQPQHF
TGTGCCAGCAGCTTTTCGGAGCGAAGCAATCAGCCCCAGCATTTT